Included here is one T cell receptor (beta chain) sequence, with context. It lacks a known antigen. The sample holds no much larger clone one base away, and base qualities are not on file. This sample is part of a study of technical replicates of blood from a handful of donors (dated by TCRdb to 2015 to 2018). Libraries were made using the immunoSEQ multiplex PCR assay. TCRdb holds this immuneACCESS table with in-frame rearrangements only. Some clones are missing; in checked studies, unresolved V genes explain under half, and the rest has no known cause. In this sample the table shows some 80,000 clones, more than 80% of which occur a single time. About 0.23% of the sample belongs to the ten largest clones. Including cysteine and phenylalanine, the CDR3 has 15 amino acids. Of all the DNA, just the CDR3 is kept, 45 bases in frame from base 1. Reading the germline V gene gives CDR1 MNHEY and CDR2 SVGAGI.

The sample taken for sequencing was T cells isolated from PBMCs. This clonotype was obtained from a human donor in good health. The chain was built from TRBV6-5 and TRBJ2-5, and 7 junction bases match TRBD1. The J call is doubtful: the DNA matches TRBJ2-7 better. The CDR3 amino acid sequence is: CASSSTTGVRHEQYF. The DNA sequence is given as TGTGCCAGCAGTAGTACCACAGGGGTACGGCACGAGCAGTACTTC.